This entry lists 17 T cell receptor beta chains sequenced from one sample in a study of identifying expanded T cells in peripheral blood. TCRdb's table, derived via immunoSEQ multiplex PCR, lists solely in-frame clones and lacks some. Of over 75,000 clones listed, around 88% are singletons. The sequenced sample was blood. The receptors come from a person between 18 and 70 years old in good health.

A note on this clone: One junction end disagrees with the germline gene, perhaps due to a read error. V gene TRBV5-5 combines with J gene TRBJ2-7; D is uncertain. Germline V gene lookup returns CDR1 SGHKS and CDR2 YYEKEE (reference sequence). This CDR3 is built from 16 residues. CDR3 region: CASSQEIGDPTYEQYF. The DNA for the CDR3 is TGCGCCAGCAGCCAAGAGATTGGAGACCCTACCTACGAGCAGTACTTC.

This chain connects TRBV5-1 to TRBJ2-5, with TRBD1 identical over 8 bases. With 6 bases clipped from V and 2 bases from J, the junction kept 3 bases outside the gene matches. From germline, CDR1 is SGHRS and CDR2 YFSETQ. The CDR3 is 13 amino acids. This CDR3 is CASTRDRQETQYF. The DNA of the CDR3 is TGCGCCAGCACCCGGGACAGGCAAGAGACCCAGTACTTC.

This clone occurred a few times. Written as DNA, the CDR3 is TGTGCCAGCAGCATGACAAGTACCGGGGAGCTGTTTTTT. It is translated as CASSMTSTGELFF. The rearrangement uses TRBV7-9 and TRBJ2-2; no clear D gene. The CDR3 contains 13 residues. V dropped 5 bases and J dropped 5 bases, with 9 bases sitting between them. Germline CDR1 SEHNR, CDR2 FQNEAQ (reference sequence).

The CDR3 sequence: CASSLGLGLKLTEAFF. The DNA of the CDR3 is TGTGCCAGCAGCTTAGGATTGGGATTAAAGCTCACTGAAGCTTTCTTT. The genes are TRBV7-9 and TRBJ1-1; D is ambiguous. Germline CDR1 reads SEHNR; CDR2 reads FQNEAQ (reference sequence). V gave up 1 base and J gave up 4 bases, with 16 bases separating them. CDR3 size: 16 residues.

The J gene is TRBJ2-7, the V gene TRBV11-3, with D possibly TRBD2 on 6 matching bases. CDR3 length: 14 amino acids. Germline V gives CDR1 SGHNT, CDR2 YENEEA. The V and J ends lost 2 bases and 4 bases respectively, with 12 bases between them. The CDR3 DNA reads TGTGCCAGCAGCTTAACGGGACTGAGATACGAGCAGTACTTC. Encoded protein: CASSLTGLRYEQYF.

This CDR3 reads CASSPRGRLAGESTDTQYF. As DNA, the CDR3 is TGTGCCAGCAGCCCCCGGGGGCGGCTAGCGGGGGAGAGCACAGATACGCAGTATTTT. The J gene is TRBJ2-3, the V gene TRBV7-9; 10 bases are a match to TRBD2. CDR1 and CDR2 (germline): SEHNR, FQNEAQ (reference sequence). J was trimmed by 0 bases and V by 5 bases; bases with no gene match: 14. The CDR3 extends over 19 amino acids.

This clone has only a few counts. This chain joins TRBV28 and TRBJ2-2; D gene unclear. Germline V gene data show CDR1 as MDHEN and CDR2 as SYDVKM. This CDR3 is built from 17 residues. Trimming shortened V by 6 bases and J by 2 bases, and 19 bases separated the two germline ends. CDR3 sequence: CASSLHGVSFNTGELFF. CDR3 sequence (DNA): TGTGCCAGCAGCTTACATGGGGTCAGCTTCAACACCGGGGAGCTGTTTTTT.

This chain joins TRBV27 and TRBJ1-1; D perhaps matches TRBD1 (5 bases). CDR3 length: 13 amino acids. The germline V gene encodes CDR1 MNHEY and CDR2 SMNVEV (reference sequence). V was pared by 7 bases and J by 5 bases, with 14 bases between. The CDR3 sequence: CASNTGASTEAFF. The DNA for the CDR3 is TGTGCCAGCAATACCGGGGCAAGTACTGAAGCTTTCTTT.

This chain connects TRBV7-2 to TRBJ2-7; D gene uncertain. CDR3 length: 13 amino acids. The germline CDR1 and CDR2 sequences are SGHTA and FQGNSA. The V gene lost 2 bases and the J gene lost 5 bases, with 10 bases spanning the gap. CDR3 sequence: CASSLTTVNEQYF. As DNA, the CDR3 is TGTGCCAGCAGCTTAACTACAGTGAACGAGCAGTACTTC.

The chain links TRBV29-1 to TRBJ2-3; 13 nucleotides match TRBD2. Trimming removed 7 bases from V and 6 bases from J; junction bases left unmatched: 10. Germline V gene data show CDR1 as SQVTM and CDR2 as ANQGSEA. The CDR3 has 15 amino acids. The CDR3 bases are TGCAGCGGCATGACTAGCGGGAGGTCATGGGATACGCAGTATTTT. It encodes CSGMTSGRSWDTQYF.

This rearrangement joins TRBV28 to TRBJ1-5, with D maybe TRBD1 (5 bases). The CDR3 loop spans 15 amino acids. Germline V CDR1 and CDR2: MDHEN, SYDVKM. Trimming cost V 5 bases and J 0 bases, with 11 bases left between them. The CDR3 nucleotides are TGTGCCAGCAGTCTCCTGACAGTTAGCAATCAGCCCCAGCATTTT. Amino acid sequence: CASSLLTVSNQPQHF.

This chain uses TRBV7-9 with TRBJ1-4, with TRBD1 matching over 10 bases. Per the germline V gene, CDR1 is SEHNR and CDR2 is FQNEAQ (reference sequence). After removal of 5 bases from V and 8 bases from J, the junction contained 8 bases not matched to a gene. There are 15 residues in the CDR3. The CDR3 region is CASSLGTGEIEKLFF. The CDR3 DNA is TGTGCCAGCAGCCTGGGGACAGGGGAGATCGAAAAACTGTTTTTT.

As DNA, the CDR3 is TGTGCCAGCAGCGTAGGAGGCGGCGACCAAGAGACCCAGTACTTC. Amino acids: CASSVGGGDQETQYF. V is TRBV9 and J is TRBJ2-5; D is ambiguous. CDR1 is SGDLS and CDR2 is YYNGEE in the germline V gene. This CDR3 contains 15 residues. The germline V and J ends were trimmed by 0 bases and 0 bases, with 9 bases remaining between them.

The CDR3: CASSSRSMLEQYF. The CDR3 bases are TGTGCCAGCAGCTCCAGGAGCATGTTGGAGCAGTACTTC. The chain is built from TRBV7-9 and TRBJ2-7; D unresolved. The CDR3 is made up of 13 amino acids. Germline CDR1 SEHNR, CDR2 FQNEAQ (reference sequence). The V end lost 4 bases, the J end lost 7 bases, and 14 bases lay between the germline ends.

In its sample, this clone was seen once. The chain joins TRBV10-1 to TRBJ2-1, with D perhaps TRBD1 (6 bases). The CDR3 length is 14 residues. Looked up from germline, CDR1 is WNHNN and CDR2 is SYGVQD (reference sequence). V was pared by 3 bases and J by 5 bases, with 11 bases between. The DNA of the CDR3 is TGCGCCAGCAGTGATGCACAGGGCGACAATGAGCAGTTCTTC. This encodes CASSDAQGDNEQFF.

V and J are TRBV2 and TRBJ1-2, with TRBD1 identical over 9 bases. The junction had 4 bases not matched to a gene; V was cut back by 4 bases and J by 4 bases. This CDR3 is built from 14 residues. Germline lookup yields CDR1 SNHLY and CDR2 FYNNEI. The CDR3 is CASSGGQGTYGYTF. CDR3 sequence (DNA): TGTGCCAGCAGTGGAGGACAGGGGACCTATGGCTACACCTTC. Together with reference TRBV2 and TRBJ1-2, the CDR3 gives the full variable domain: EPEVTQTPSHQVTQMGQEVILRCVPISNHLYFYWYRQILGQKVEFLVSFYNNEISEKSEIFDDQFSVERPDGSNFTLKIRSTKLEDSAMYFCASSGGQGTYGYTFGSGTRLTVV.

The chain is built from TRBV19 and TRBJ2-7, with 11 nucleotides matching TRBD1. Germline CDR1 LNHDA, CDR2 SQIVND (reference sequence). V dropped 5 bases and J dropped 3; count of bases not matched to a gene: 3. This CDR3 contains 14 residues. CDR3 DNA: TGTGCCAGTAGTCCGGGACAGGGGGGCTACGAGCAGTACTTC. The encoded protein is CASSPGQGGYEQYF.